This T cell receptor (beta chain) appears in the sequencing data of a study of blood T cell repertoires in COVID-19. Germline CDR1 is SQVTM and CDR2 is ANQGSEA. CDR3 length: 12 residues. Deletions cut 7 bases from V and 3 bases from J, with 12 bases between. The data were produced by immunoSEQ multiplex PCR, yet TCRdb's version contains in-frame clones alone and is incomplete. The sample carries around 130,000 clones, approximately 84% recorded once. This TCR was sampled from a human donor in a cohort sampled during active COVID-19. The chain uses TRBV29-1 and TRBJ2-5; TRBD2 might be the D (5 bases). Sequenced: peripheral blood. CDR3 coding DNA: TGCAGCGCCCTGGGAGTCGAAGAGACCCAGTACTTC. Translating it yields CSALGVEETQYF. Supplemented by reference TRBV29-1 and TRBJ2-5, the full variable domain reads SAVISQKPSRDICQRGTSLTIQCQVDSQVTMMFWYRQQPGQSLTLIATANQGSEATYESGFVIDKFPISRPNLTFSTLTVSNMSPEDSSIYLCSALGVEETQYFGPGTRLLVL.